This entry lists 4 T cell receptor beta chains sequenced from one sample in a study of post-analysis software for immune sequencing data. Whole-study findings and limits: Controls had lower frequencies than patients of four or five TRBV segments, which included TRBV5-6, TRBV5-1 and TRBV20-1.

No antigen has been identified for these receptors. Included in the TCR beta cDNA libraries were unique molecular identifiers. MiXCR, applied by TCRdb to the PCR reads, yields one record per CDR3 protein. This sample yields about 540,000 distinct CDR3 sequences, of which about a third are seen a single time; less than 6% belongs to the top ten. The sequenced material came from blood. Receptors were obtained from a girl aged 2-17 years with multiple sclerosis.

This clonotype was counted a few times. The chain links TRBV7-3 to TRBJ2-3; D remains unclear. CDR1 and CDR2 (germline): SGHTA, FQGTGA. The V end lost 5 bases, the J end lost 4 bases, and 10 bases lay between the germline ends. This CDR3 is built from 13 residues. The CDR3 sequence: CASSTLGADTQYF. For the CDR3, the DNA is TGTGCCAGCAGCACACTGGGCGCAGATACGCAGTATTTT.

This clonotype showed up just a few times. The V and J genes are TRBV28 and TRBJ2-5; 8 bases match TRBD2. The length of the CDR3 is 19 residues. Germline values: CDR1 MDHEN, CDR2 SYDVKM. V shed 7 bases, J shed 0 bases, and the junction held 19 bases outside the gene matches. The CDR3 sequence: CASNSAGGLGGGYQETQYF. CDR3 sequence (DNA): TGTGCCAGCAACTCCGCTGGGGGGCTCGGCGGGGGGTACCAAGAGACCCAGTACTTC.

The chain couples TRBV4-1 to TRBJ2-7; 11 bases fit TRBD2. This CDR3 comprises 17 residues. Germline CDR1 reads MGHRA; CDR2 reads YSYEKL. Trimming took 2 bases from V and 4 from J; bases not matched to a gene: 10. The CDR3 coding sequence is TGCGCCAGCAGCCAATGGGGGAATAGCGGGGGGGCGTACGAGCAGTACTTC. It specifies CASSQWGNSGGAYEQYF.

V usage is TRBV12-3 or TRBV12-4 and J usage is TRBJ2-5; D may be TRBD1 or TRBD2 (5 bases each). CDR3 length equals 14 residues. Trimming left V 6 bases short and J 5 bases short, with 16 bases between. The CDR3 loop reads CASSSRDARETQYF. DNA for the CDR3: TGTGCCAGCAGCTCTCGGGACGCAAGGGAGACCCAGTACTTC.